The 16 T cell receptor beta chains reported below all come from one sample, sequenced in a study of T cells in Graves' hyperthyroidism and ophthalmopathy. Amplification of TCR beta CDR3 regions used RNA as the template. First-round RT-PCR with HTBI primers amplified the TCR CDR3 region. One entry per CDR3 protein, called by TCRdb with MiXCR from the multiplex PCR reads. The table lists about 180,000 distinct CDR3 sequences, over 8% of them singletons, with approximately 20% in the top ten. What was sequenced was blood. The source of these receptors is a woman aged 18-29 years with Graves' hyperthyroidism that later progressed to Graves' ophthalmopathy.

This clonotype was seen at least ten times. The chain has TRBV6-1 and TRBJ2-7, with unresolved D. Germline CDR1 is MNHNS and CDR2 is SASEGT. V lost 3 bases and J 0 bases, leaving 12 bases between the germline ends. The CDR3 runs 15 residues. The CDR3 DNA reads TGTGCCAGCAGTGACCGACAAATCAACTCCTACGAGCAGTACTTC. Translating it yields CASSDRQINSYEQYF.

In this sample, this clonotype turned up many times. The genes are TRBV3-1 and TRBJ1-1; tentative D call: TRBD1 (5 bases). CDR3 length: 17 amino acids. Germline CDR1 and CDR2: LGHDT and YNNKEL (reference sequence). V was trimmed by 2 bases and J by 4 bases, leaving 20 bases between them. CDR3 protein: CASSQNVPREGRTEAFF. In DNA form, the CDR3 reads TGTGCCAGCAGCCAAAACGTCCCCAGGGAGGGTCGCACTGAAGCTTTCTTT.

This clonotype was seen only a few times. A clone one base away is much larger, so this may be a read error. V gene TRBV7-8 combines with J gene TRBJ1-2; D perhaps matches TRBD1 (5 bases). CDR3 length: 13 residues. CDR1 is SGHVS and CDR2 is FQNEAQ in the germline V gene. The CDR3 sequence: CASSLRQFVGHTF. In DNA, the CDR3 is TGTGCCAGCAGCTTACGACAGTTTGTTGGCCACACCTTC.

This clonotype was recorded many times. The V gene is TRBV30, the J gene TRBJ1-1; D is perhaps TRBD1 (5 bases). V lost 5 bases and J lost 4, with 11 bases in between. The CDR3 runs 12 residues. Germline V gene data show CDR1 as GTSNPN and CDR2 as SVGIG (reference sequence). CDR3 in amino acids: CAWGRGGTEAFF. DNA for the CDR3: TGTGCCTGGGGGAGGGGAGGCACTGAAGCTTTCTTT.

In its sample, this clonotype was seen many times. V usage is TRBV20-1 and J usage is TRBJ2-7, with D unclear. Trimming cost V 2 bases and J 2 bases, with 10 bases left between them. CDR1 DFQATT and CDR2 SNEGSKA come from the germline V gene (reference sequence). The CDR3 contains 13 residues. Here the CDR3 DNA reads TGCAGTGCTAGACCCGGAGTAACCTACGAGCAGTACTTC. Protein sequence: CSARPGVTYEQYF.

At least ten counts were recorded for this clonotype. The rearrangement uses TRBV10-3 and TRBJ1-3; D possibly corresponds to TRBD1 (6 bases). The CDR3 runs 16 residues. Germline loops: CDR1 ENHRY, CDR2 SYGVKD. Trimming stripped 5 bases from V and 0 bases from J, with 14 bases between. The CDR3 loop is CAISKNRESSGNTIYF. The CDR3 coding sequence is TGTGCCATCAGTAAAAACAGGGAAAGCTCTGGAAACACCATATATTTT.

In its sample, this clonotype was seen many times. J is TRBJ1-2 and V is TRBV12-3 or TRBV12-4, with no clear D. V dropped 5 bases and J dropped 4 bases, with 20 bases sitting between them. The CDR3 loop spans 16 amino acids. As DNA, the CDR3 is TGTGCCAGCAGTAAAGACGACGGTCAGTCCCTCTATGGCTACACCTTC. Translating it yields CASSKDDGQSLYGYTF.

The V gene is TRBV7-3, the J gene TRBJ2-1; TRBD1 matches 9 bases. Germline V gives CDR1 SGHTA, CDR2 FQGTGA. With V trimmed by 4 bases and J by 7 bases, 8 bases remained unmatched. The CDR3 has 15 amino acids. In nucleotides, the CDR3 is TGTGCCAGCAGCTCCAACCTGGACAGGGGAAATGAGCAGTTCTTC. Translated, it gives CASSSNLDRGNEQFF.

Notes on this clonotype: It may be a read error: a sequence one base away is much more abundant. The rearrangement links TRBV20-1 to TRBJ2-1, with D unresolved. There are 15 residues in the CDR3. The V gene's germline CDR1 is DFQATT and CDR2 SNEGSKA (reference sequence). The CDR3 is CGSKSASSSYNEQFF. CDR3 in DNA: TGCGGTTCAAAGTCAGCAAGCAGCTCCTACAATGAGCAGTTCTTC.

This clonotype was seen ten or more times. J is TRBJ2-7 and V is TRBV12-3 or TRBV12-4, with 10 bases identical to TRBD1. The V segment lost 5 bases and the J segment 1 base; nucleotides outside the gene matches: 5. The CDR3 totals 15 residues. This chain's CDR3 is CASSNDRGLSYEQYF. As DNA, the CDR3 is TGTGCCAGCAGTAATGACAGGGGGCTTTCCTACGAGCAGTACTTC.

This clonotype was observed at least ten times. V and J are TRBV2 and TRBJ2-2; D uncertain. The germline V gene has CDR1 SNHLY and CDR2 FYNNEI. Trimming shortened V by 2 bases and J by 1 base, and 8 bases separated the two germline ends. The CDR3 covers 15 residues. CDR3 sequence (DNA): TGTGCCAGCAGTGAAATAAGCAGGAACACCGGGGAGCTGTTTTTT. Translated: CASSEISRNTGELFF. Full variable domain (rest looked up from reference TRBV2 and TRBJ2-2): EPEVTQTPSHQVTQMGQEVILRCVPISNHLYFYWYRQILGQKVEFLVSFYNNEISEKSEIFDDQFSVERPDGSNFTLKIRSTKLEDSAMYFCASSEISRNTGELFFGEGSRLTVL.

This clonotype was detected many times. This chain uses TRBV7-3 with TRBJ1-1; D gene unclear. Trimming pared 4 bases from V and 9 bases from J, leaving 12 bases between. There are 12 residues in the CDR3. Germline V gene sequence: CDR1 SGHTA, CDR2 FQGTGA. The CDR3 nucleotides are TGTGCCAGCAGCTCGGACGGGAGTCAAGCTTTCTTT. It yields the protein CASSSDGSQAFF.

This clonotype was observed a few times. The V call is TRBV9, the J call TRBJ2-2; D is ambiguous. This CDR3 has 13 residues. V was pared by 4 bases and J by 4 bases, with 8 bases between. Germline V gene data show CDR1 as SGDLS and CDR2 as YYNGEE. This CDR3 is CASSPSPTGELFF. In nucleotides, the CDR3 is TGTGCCAGCAGCCCGAGCCCCACCGGGGAGCTGTTTTTT. The variable domain in full, with the rest retrieved from reference TRBV9 and TRBJ2-2, is DSGVTQTPKHLITATGQRVTLRCSPRSGDLSVYWYQQSLDQGLQFLIQYYNGEERAKGNILERFSAQQFPDLHSELNLSSLELGDSALYFCASSPSPTGELFFGEGSRLTVL.

This clonotype has only a few counts. The chain carries TRBV4-2 and TRBJ2-5; a weak D match, TRBD1 (5 bases). Trimming took off 3 bases at V and 7 bases at J, with 15 bases between the two ends. CDR1 is LGHNA, CDR2 YNFKEQ, per germline. There are 14 residues in the CDR3. Here the CDR3 DNA reads TGTGCCAGCAGCCATAGTTATGGTCAGGGGACCCAGTACTTC. It specifies CASSHSYGQGTQYF.

Ten or more counts support this clonotype. The chain has TRBV19 and TRBJ2-7, with TRBD1 identical over 9 bases. V shed 4 bases, J shed 5 bases, and the junction held 9 bases outside the gene matches. Germline CDR1 is LNHDA and CDR2 is SQIVND (reference sequence). This CDR3 region has 15 residues. The CDR3 DNA is TGTGCCAGTAGTAACCGGGACAGGGTATTAGACGAGCAGTACTTC. This encodes CASSNRDRVLDEQYF. Full variable domain (remainder filled in from reference TRBV19 and TRBJ2-7): DGGITQSPKYLFRKEGQNVTLSCEQNLNHDAMYWYRQDPGQGLRLIYYSQIVNDFQKGDIAEGYSVSREKKESFPLTVTSAQKNPTAFYLCASSNRDRVLDEQYFGPGTRLTVT.

This clonotype was found many times. CDR3 residues: CASTPDRGGGYTF. DNA for the CDR3: TGTGCCAGCACCCCCGACAGGGGCGGTGGCTACACCTTC. The chain employs TRBV6-1 and TRBJ1-2; 8 bases agree with TRBD1. Germline V lookup: CDR1 MNHNS, CDR2 SASEGT. The CDR3 runs to 13 residues. With V trimmed by 7 bases and J by 7 bases, 8 bases remained unmatched.